This T cell receptor beta chain emerged from a study of T-cell memory formation after mild COVID-19 (dated by TCRdb to the early 2020s). Concerning the study at large: TCR sequence clusters from the two donors were largely donor specific. In two donors, T-cell clones that expanded and contracted after mild COVID-19 were tracked by sequencing TCRalpha and TCRbeta repertoires over time. The cohort was made up of two young adult volunteers, one female and one male, who were previously healthy. The paper's findings and limits, for the study overall: The study covered only a couple of mild cases, and larger cohorts including severe cases with pre-infection samples were considered necessary. The detection of some responding clones in pre-infection memory suggests that pre-existing cross-reactive memory T cells joined the SARS-CoV-2 response. Contracting CD4+ clones were found mainly in CM and EM memory subsets, while CD8+ clones were enriched in EMRA. Clones that contracted from day 15 to 85 showed balanced CD4/CD8 phenotypes, whereas a second wave of clones that expanded from day 15 to 37 leaned towards CD4+. SARS-CoV-2 specificity of the second-wave clones peaking on day 37 was not confirmed.

On this clonotype itself: Its antigen is still unknown. The sample holds no much larger clone one base away, and base qualities are not on file.

PBMCs were isolated by Ficoll-Paque density gradient centrifugation. The instrument given in TCRdb is Illumina NovaSeq 6000. cDNA libraries for TCRalpha and TCRbeta were prepared by 5'RACE using constant-segment primers, with sample barcodes and unique molecular identifiers added. RNA was extracted from every sample with Trizol reagent. Library amplification was performed in two PCR steps, and a second sample barcode and Illumina TruSeq adapters were introduced in the second step. The libraries were sequenced on an Illumina NovaSeq using 2 x 150 bp paired-end reads. The authors' pipeline ran thus. Reads were demultiplexed and collapsed into UMI-guided consensus sequences with migec v1.2.7. Using mixcr v2.1.11, UMI consensuses were aligned to TRA and TRB V and J templates and then assembled into clonotypes. A clonotype was counted as expanded or contracted only if both edgeR and NoisET called the change significant, with noise models trained on biological replicates. For edgeR calls, a false discovery rate-adjusted p below 0.01 and a log2 fold-change threshold of 1 were applied. As an exploratory analysis of dynamics, max-normalized trajectories of the 1000 most abundant clonotypes were examined with PCA combined with hierarchical clustering. Each responding clone was given a CD4 or CD8 phenotype based on the CD4+ and CD8+ repertoires, which had been sequenced separately. In-frame beta chains were kept once TCRdb had trimmed the public reads at Q25 with fastp and called clones with MiXCR. Rows with one shared CDR3 protein collapse into an entry with the most common genes and DNA. Here the V and J calls rest on TCRdb's processing, not on the authors' analysis. The sample data list more than 250,000 distinct CDR3 sequences, and roughly 18% of these were observed just once. The leading ten clones occupy 23% of the sample.

The sequenced sample was PBMCs or a T cell subset sorted from them (not recorded which). The TCR comes from a man younger than 35 who had mild COVID-19 (a few samples of this study predate the infection). The sample titles of this study are shuffled in the database, so cell type and time point are left out; the donor was told from shared clones.

The DNA reads TGTGCCAGTAGTATAGAGGGGCCTAATCAGCCCCAGCATTTT. This encodes CASSIEGPNQPQHF. The rearrangement joined TRBV19 to TRBJ1-5; the D gene is possibly TRBD1, with 5 bases matching. Taken from the germline V gene (reference sequence), the CDR1 and CDR2 loops are LNHDA and SQIVND. V is shortened by 0 bases, J by 4 bases, and the region joining them spans 7 bases. The CDR3 covers 14 residues, taking in both the cysteine and the phenylalanine. The entry retains the CDR3 DNA only, 42 bases that are in frame from base 1.